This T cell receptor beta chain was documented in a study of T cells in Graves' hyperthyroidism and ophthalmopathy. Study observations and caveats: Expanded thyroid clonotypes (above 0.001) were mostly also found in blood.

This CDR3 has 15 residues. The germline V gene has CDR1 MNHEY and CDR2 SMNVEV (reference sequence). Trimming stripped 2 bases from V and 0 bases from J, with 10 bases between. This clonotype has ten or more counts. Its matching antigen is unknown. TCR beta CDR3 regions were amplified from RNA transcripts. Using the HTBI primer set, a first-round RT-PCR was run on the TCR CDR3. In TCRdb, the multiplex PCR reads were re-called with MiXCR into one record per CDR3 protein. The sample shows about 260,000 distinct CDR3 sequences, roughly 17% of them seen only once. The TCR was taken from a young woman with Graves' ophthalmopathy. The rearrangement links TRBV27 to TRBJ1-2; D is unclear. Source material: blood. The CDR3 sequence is CASSLKEDANYGYTF. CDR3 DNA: TGTGCCAGCAGTTTAAAAGAGGATGCTAACTATGGCTACACCTTC.